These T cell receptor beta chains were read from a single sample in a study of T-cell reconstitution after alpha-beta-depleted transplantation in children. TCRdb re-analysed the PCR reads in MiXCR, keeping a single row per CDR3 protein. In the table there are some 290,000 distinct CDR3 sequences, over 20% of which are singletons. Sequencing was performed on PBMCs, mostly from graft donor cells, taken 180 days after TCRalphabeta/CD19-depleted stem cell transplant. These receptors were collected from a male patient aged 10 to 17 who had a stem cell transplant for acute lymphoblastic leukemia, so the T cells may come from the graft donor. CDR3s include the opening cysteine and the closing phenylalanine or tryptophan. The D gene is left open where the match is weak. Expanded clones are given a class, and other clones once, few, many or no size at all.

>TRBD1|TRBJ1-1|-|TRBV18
CASSPPTGRAFF
TGTGCCAGCTCACCACCGACAGGGAGAGCTTTCTTT
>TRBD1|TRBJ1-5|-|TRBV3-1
CASSLSGTDSNQPQHF
TGTGCCAGCAGCCTTTCCGGGACAGATAGCAATCAGCCCCAGCATTTT
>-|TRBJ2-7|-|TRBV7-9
CASSLFSGSFYEQYF
TGTGCCAGCAGCTTATTTTCCGGTTCCTTCTACGAGCAGTACTTC
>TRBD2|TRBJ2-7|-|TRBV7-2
CASSLGGLAGGAGEQYF
TGTGCCAGCAGCTTAGGCGGACTAGCGGGGGGGGCGGGGGAGCAGTACTTC
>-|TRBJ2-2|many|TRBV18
CASSPGTGELFF
TGTGCCAGCTCACCGGGCACCGGGGAGCTGTTTTTT
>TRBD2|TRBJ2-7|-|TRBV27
CASSFRTSGRAWAYEQYF
TGTGCCAGCAGTTTCCGGACTAGCGGGAGGGCCTGGGCCTACGAGCAGTACTTC
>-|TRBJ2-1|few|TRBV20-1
CSATFGGSINEQFF
TGCAGTGCGACTTTTGGAGGGTCCATCAATGAGCAGTTCTTC
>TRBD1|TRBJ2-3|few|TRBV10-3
CAISGYTGGPTDTQYF
TGTGCCATCAGTGGATACACAGGGGGACCCACAGATACGCAGTATTTT
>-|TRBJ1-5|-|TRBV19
CASSSHPGPQPQHF
TGTGCCAGTTCATCCCACCCGGGGCCTCAGCCCCAGCATTTT
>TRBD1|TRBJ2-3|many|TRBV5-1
CASSLAGQGPDTQYF
TGCGCCAGCAGCTTGGCGGGACAGGGACCAGATACGCAGTATTTT
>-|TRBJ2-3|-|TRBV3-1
CASSQEVPGASTDTQYF
TGTGCCAGCAGCCAAGAAGTCCCAGGGGCAAGCACAGATACGCAGTATTTT
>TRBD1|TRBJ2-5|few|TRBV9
CASSPTDRGLETQYF
TGTGCCAGCAGCCCGACTGACAGGGGGCTCGAGACCCAGTACTTC
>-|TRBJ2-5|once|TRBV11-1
CASIQDRGVLAGERAQETQYF
TGTGCCAGCATTCAGGACAGGGGTGTTCTAGCGGGAGAAAGGGCGCAAGAGACCCAGTACTTC
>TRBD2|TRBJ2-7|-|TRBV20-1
CSARNSGGLSYEQYF
TGCAGTGCTAGAAATAGCGGGGGACTTTCCTACGAGCAGTACTTC
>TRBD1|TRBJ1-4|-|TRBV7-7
CASSLGGQSNEKLFF
TGTGCCAGCAGCTTAGGGGGACAGAGTAATGAAAAACTGTTTTTT
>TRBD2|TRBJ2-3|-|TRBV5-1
CASSPRLAGFLTDTQYF
TGCGCCAGCAGCCCTAGACTAGCGGGATTCTTAACAGATACGCAGTATTTT
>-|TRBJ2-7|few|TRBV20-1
CSARADNHEQYF
TGCAGTGCTAGGGCCGATAACCACGAGCAGTACTTC
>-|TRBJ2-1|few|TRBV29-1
CSVEDLTIGGSEQFF
TGCAGCGTTGAAGATCTTACCATTGGTGGGAGTGAGCAGTTCTTC
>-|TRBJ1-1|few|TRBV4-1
CASSRGLGYTEAFF
TGCGCCAGCAGCCGGGGGCTGGGGTATACTGAAGCTTTCTTT
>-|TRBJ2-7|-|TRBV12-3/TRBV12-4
CTICPGGYGRRLSYEQYF
TGTACCATCTGTCCAGGGGGGTACGGTCGACGATTATCCTACGAGCAGTACTTC
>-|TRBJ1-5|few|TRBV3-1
CASSQTGPYSNQPQHF
TGTGCCAGCAGCCAAACCGGGCCTTATAGCAATCAGCCCCAGCATTTT
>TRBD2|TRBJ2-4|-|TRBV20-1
CSAKTSGRKNIQYF
TGCAGTGCAAAGACTAGCGGGAGGAAAAACATTCAGTACTTC
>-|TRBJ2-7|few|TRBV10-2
CASKDYEQYF
TGCGCCAGCAAGGACTACGAGCAGTACTTC
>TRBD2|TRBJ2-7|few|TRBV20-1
CSARDPREGSYEQYF
TGCAGTGCTAGAGATCCGCGGGAGGGCTCCTACGAGCAGTACTTC
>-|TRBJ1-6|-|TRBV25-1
CASSEYPTGPLHF
TGTGCCAGCAGTGAATATCCCACGGGCCCCCTCCACTTT
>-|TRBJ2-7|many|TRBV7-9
CASSLAGPYEQYF
TGTGCCAGCAGCTTAGCCGGTCCCTACGAGCAGTACTTC
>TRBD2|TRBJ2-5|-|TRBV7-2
CASSLGQGLAGVETQYF
TGTGCCAGCAGCTTAGGCCAGGGGCTAGCGGGAGTTGAGACCCAGTACTTC
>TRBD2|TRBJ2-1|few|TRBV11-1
CASSLGLTSGSYFYNEQFF
TGTGCCAGCAGCTTAGGGCTGACTAGCGGGAGCTACTTTTACAATGAGCAGTTCTTC